This entry concerns a single TCR beta chain. The immunoSEQ assay was v3. Each library reached 2.1 million or so read pairs, or roughly 4.5-6.5 million at deep level. The method was immunoSEQ multiplex PCR; TCRdb's version includes in-frame clones alone and lacks a portion of them. The table includes tens of thousands of clones, roughly 84% detected once. The CDR3 has 15 amino acids. CDR1 is SGHTS, CDR2 YDEGEE, per germline. The V segment lost 2 bases and the J segment 2 bases; nucleotides outside the gene matches: 4. The sample is drawn from a study of TIL therapy for anti-PD-1-resistant metastatic lung cancer. The time point: pre-treatment sample, taken before nivolumab and TIL therapy.

This sequence joins TRBV5-8 and TRBJ2-7, with TRBD1 matching 10 bases. Source: blood, taken at baseline. This clonotype was sampled from a person between 25 and 79 years old with non-small cell lung cancer. CDR3 DNA sequence: TGTGCCAGCAGCTTTGGGACAGGGGTAGCCTACGAGCAGTACTTC. Protein: CASSFGTGVAYEQYF.